The clone carrying this TCR beta chain was counted only a few times. The antigen is not known. This sample is part of a study of vaccination and CD4 T cells after COVID-19. Study-wide background: Between diagnosis and the drawing of post-COVID samples lay a median around 100 days (range 35 to 161). The interval from dose two to post-vaccine sampling had a median of around 79 days, and it ranged from 14 to 241.

The Oncomine TCR Beta short-read assay was what sequenced the DNA obtained from cultured CD4+ T cells. Investigators obtained genomic DNA by extraction from cultured CD4+ T cells. MiXCR was run by TCRdb on the PCR reads, yielding one entry per CDR3 protein. Here the sample spans 15,000 to 20,000 distinct CDR3 sequences, 25% to 30% being singletons. With 5 bases clipped from V and 4 bases from J, the junction kept 7 bases outside the gene matches. Germline loops: CDR1 DFQATT, CDR2 SNEGSKA (reference sequence). This CDR3 is 13 amino acids long. Regarding treatment: 10-day PBMC culture with coronavirus spike peptide pools or control peptides (ViraFEST assay). The authors cultured 2 million to 2.5 million PBMCs per well with roughly 10 IU/ml IL-2 and about 9.4 ug/ml peptide pools.

The sequencing sample was made of cultured CD4+ T cells from blood. The clonotype comes from a human donor with COVID-19. The chain couples TRBV20-1 to TRBJ1-1; 7 bases are a match to TRBD1. The CDR3 DNA reads as TGCAGTGCTCAGACAGGGAAGCTCACTGAAGCTTTCTTT. This translates into CSAQTGKLTEAFF.